This TCR beta chain was retrieved from a study of T cells in Graves' hyperthyroidism and ophthalmopathy (dated 2019 in TCRdb). Study-wide context: Peripheral blood samples were taken at initial diagnosis, before any treatment was given. A discovery cohort of roughly 100 patients, roughly 40 with Graves' ophthalmopathy and about 58 with stable Graves' hyperthyroidism, was used to find distinguishing TCR V-J signatures. Prospective prediction of ophthalmopathy was tested in an independent validation cohort consisting of some 19 hyperthyroidism patients and approximately 16 patients who later progressed to ophthalmopathy. The approximately 100 discovery patients were randomly split 7:3 into training and test sets. In about 6 Graves' hyperthyroidism patients, the study also compared T-cell repertoires from thyroid tissue with T-cell repertoires from blood. After sampling, hyperthyroidism patients received methimazole starting at 30 mg daily, and ophthalmopathy patients received high-dose intravenous methylprednisolone. According to the paper, TCR Vbeta CDR3 sequencing was carried out on about 140 peripheral blood samples, which came from fewer than 50 ophthalmopathy, approximately 72 hyperthyroidism and about 17 progressor patients. Study-wide conclusions, independent of this receptor: Ophthalmopathy was separated from stable hyperthyroidism by a 13 V-J signature model, with approximately 89% sensitivity and about 81% specificity obtained in cross-validation and 80%/75% obtained in testing. Blood samples also contained most of the expanded thyroid clonotypes (frequency above 0.001), which suggests that blood repertoires may reflect thyroid immune responses. In validation, the model predicted progression to ophthalmopathy with about 71% sensitivity and over 72% specificity, a median of roughly seven months before onset. Sample size was not statistically predetermined, and investigators were not blinded to group allocation.

TCR beta CDR3 regions were amplified from RNA transcripts. For the first round of RT-PCR on the TCR CDR3, the HTBI primer set was used together with the Qiagen OneStep RT-PCR kit. The libraries were constructed in a second round of multiplex PCR and then size-selected and purified. Sequencing of the libraries was done on an Illumina HiSeq2000 using paired-end 100 bp reads. As for the authors' bioinformatics: SOAPnuke was used to process the raw data, with reads discarded if the reads contained adapters or uncalled bases, had a mean Phred below 15, or lacked an exact constant-primer or identifier match. High-quality paired reads were merged with COPE v1.2.5, and unique nucleotide sequences were defined as clonotypes. Clonotypes were aligned to IMGT TRBV, TRBD and TRBJ reference segments using MiTCR v1.1. Only V-J combinations with frequency above 0.0001, covering about 99% of repertoires, were analysed. A TCS score was defined as the ratio between F50 (clonal expansion) and ExV (chaos), using BLOSUM62-based TCRdist between CDR3 peptides within each V-J. Welch's t-statistics and random forest reduced approximately 520 V-J features to some 14, which were used in a naive Bayes classifier (R e1071). Clones were called with MiXCR by TCRdb after fastp trimmed the public reads at Q25, and only in-frame beta chains were retained. When rows share a CDR3 protein, they turn into one entry using the most common DNA and genes. What appears here as the V and J calls and clone size reflects TCRdb's work, not the paper's. A total of nearly 250,000 distinct CDR3 sequences appear in this sample, around 26% of them only once. The ten largest make up approximately 35% of the sample.

CDR1 and CDR2 were assigned from the germline V gene (reference sequence) as MNHEY and SMNVEV. Taken from cysteine to phenylalanine, the CDR3 has 13 residues. The only DNA kept is the CDR3, 39 bases in frame from the first base. The V and J ends are trimmed by 6 bases and 3 bases, leaving 11 bases between them. Ophthalmopathy patients had moderately to severely active disease, with a Clinical Activity Score of 3 or more, a NOSPECS grade of 4 or more, and a disease duration of less than 3 months. Patients with uncontrolled infections, other autoimmune diseases, pregnancy or lactation were excluded. Diagnoses were based on clinical symptoms, serum thyroxine and TRAb, thyroid ultrasound and orbital computed tomography. Ficoll-Paque density gradient centrifugation was used to isolate PBMCs from 9.5 to 10 ml of fresh peripheral blood. Total RNA was extracted using Trizol reagent, and RNA quality was assessed on an Agilent 2100 Bioanalyzer.

There are many counts of this clonotype. It lacks a known antigen. Base qualities are not provided; no much larger clone lies one nucleotide away. The clonotype originates from a woman in her thirties or forties with Graves' ophthalmopathy. The sequence is built from TRBV27 and TRBJ1-1, and TRBD1 may be the D gene, going by 5 matching bases. Sample: blood. The CDR3 protein is CASRAGGYTEAFF. Here is the DNA: TGTGCCAGCAGGGCGGGGGGGTACACTGAAGCTTTCTTT.